This T cell receptor (beta chain) was captured by sequencing in a study of control samples from healthy donors and cancer patients. Using immunoSEQ multiplex PCR, the repertoire was profiled, and TCRdb retains in-frame clones only, with some absent. The table lists about 98,000 clones, roughly 86% of them singletons. The material sequenced was blood. This TCR derives from a man aged 55 to 69 in good health.

CDR3 protein: CASSRQGANEKLFF. Written as DNA, the CDR3 is TGTGCCAGCAGCCGACAGGGAGCTAATGAAAAACTGTTTTTT. The V call is TRBV4-2, the J call TRBJ1-4; 7 bases line up with TRBD1. V gave up 4 bases and J gave up 3 bases; unmatched junction bases: 2. In germline, CDR1 is LGHNA, CDR2 YNFKEQ. The length of the CDR3 is 14 residues.